The rows below give T cell receptor beta chains drawn from one sample of a study of blood T cells in healthy people across ages. TCRdb fed the 5' RACE reads into MiXCR, producing one record per CDR3 protein. The profile covers roughly 900,000 distinct CDR3 sequences, with around 48% appearing a single time and around 15% taken by the ten largest. The sequencing sample was made of blood. These receptors all stem from a man younger than 40 in good health. CDR3s include the opening cysteine and the closing phenylalanine or tryptophan. A D gene is named only where the DNA matches it firmly. A row's size may be missing; if present it is once, few, many or a size class.

.,TRBJ2-7,.,TRBV6-6,CASRTRTAYEQYF,TGTGCCAGCCGTACCAGGACGGCCTACGAGCAGTACTTC
few,TRBJ1-5,.,TRBV3-1,CASSLGSFNQPQHF,TGTGCCAGCAGCCTGGGGTCGTTCAATCAGCCCCAGCATTTT
.,TRBJ2-5,TRBD2,TRBV5-1,CTSSLGLGLADQETQYF,TGCACCAGCAGCTTGGGACTAGGACTAGCGGACCAAGAGACCCAGTACTTC
.,TRBJ2-7,TRBD1,TRBV28,CASRQGSYYEQYF,TGTGCCAGTAGACAGGGTTCGTACTACGAGCAGTACTTC
once,TRBJ1-4,TRBD1,TRBV6-6,CASSPNRGTNEKLFF,TGTGCCAGCAGTCCTAACAGGGGAACTAATGAAAAACTGTTTTTT
.,TRBJ2-1,.,TRBV12-3/TRBV12-4,CASSLALAGANEQFF,TGTGCCAGCAGTTTAGCGTTGGCGGGTGCGAATGAGCAGTTCTTC
.,TRBJ1-2,TRBD1,TRBV5-1,CASSLEDRGFSYGYTF,TGCGCCAGCAGCTTGGAAGACAGGGGGTTTAGCTATGGCTACACCTTC
.,TRBJ2-3,.,TRBV29-1,CSVDGTSTDTQYF,TGCAGCGTTGACGGGACTAGCACAGATACGCAGTATTTT
few,TRBJ2-7,TRBD1,TRBV27,CATGQGGPLYEQYF,TGTGCCACCGGACAGGGTGGGCCCCTCTACGAGCAGTACTTC
.,TRBJ2-5,.,TRBV29-1,CSVDTPGHQTQYF,TGCAGCGTTGACACACCGGGACACCAAACCCAGTACTTC
.,TRBJ2-5,.,TRBV7-9,CASTMEGSQETQYF,TGTGCCAGCACGATGGAGGGTAGCCAAGAGACCCAGTACTTC
few,TRBJ2-4,.,TRBV4-2,CASSQGQLLAKNIQYF,TGTGCCAGCAGCCAAGGACAGTTGCTAGCCAAAAACATTCAGTACTTC